This is a list of T cell receptor beta chains from one sample in a study of metastatic and nonmetastatic thyroid tumors. TCRdb used MiXCR to call clones anew from the PCR reads. The data contain some 55,000 clones, less than 30% of them singletons. Sequenced: blood. Receptors originate from a female donor with papillary thyroid cancer or a benign thyroid nodule (not recorded which). Some clones in this sample may be carry-over from other donors' samples. CDR3s include the opening cysteine and the closing phenylalanine or tryptophan. The order of the fields is D gene, V gene, J gene, clone size, CDR3 DNA, CDR3 protein. A D gene is named only where the DNA matches it firmly. The size of a clone is reported for some rows only, either as once, few or many, or as a class for expanded clones.

D: NA; V: TRBV5-1; J: TRBJ2-7; size: NA; DNA: TGCGCCAGCATCTTGGCCGGCTCAACAGCCTACGAGCAGTACTTC; CDR3: CASILAGSTAYEQYF
D: NA; V: TRBV27; J: TRBJ2-2; size: NA; DNA: TGTGCCAGCAGTTTTAGGAAACTAACTGTGAACACCGGGGAGCTGTTTTTT; CDR3: CASSFRKLTVNTGELFF
D: NA; V: TRBV6-1; J: TRBJ2-3; size: few; DNA: TGTGCCAGCAGGGATTATGGGGGGACAGATACGCAGTATTTT; CDR3: CASRDYGGTDTQYF
D: TRBD2; V: TRBV18; J: TRBJ2-1; size: NA; DNA: TGTGCCAGCTCACCACCGGGACTAGCGGGGGGGCCGTCTCTTGAGCAGTTCTTC; CDR3: CASSPPGLAGGPSLEQFF
D: NA; V: TRBV11-2; J: TRBJ2-1; size: NA; DNA: TGTGCCAGCACCCCCTACTCGCGAGTCGATGAGCAGTTCTTC; CDR3: CASTPYSRVDEQFF
D: NA; V: TRBV6-1; J: TRBJ2-1; size: few; DNA: TGTGCCAGCACCGGGGGGGGACAGGGTTACAATGAGCAGTTCTTC; CDR3: CASTGGGQGYNEQFF
D: NA; V: TRBV5-1; J: TRBJ2-6; size: NA; DNA: TGCGCCAGCAGCTTTGGGTCCGGGGCCAACGTCCTGACTTTC; CDR3: CASSFGSGANVLTF
D: TRBD1; V: TRBV19; J: TRBJ1-2; size: many; DNA: TGTGCCAGTAGTATAGTCCCGGGACAGGGGGGCTATGGCTACACCTTC; CDR3: CASSIVPGQGGYGYTF
D: TRBD2; V: TRBV10-1; J: TRBJ2-7; size: NA; DNA: TGCGCCAGCGGACGATGGACAGGAGGTAGCGGGAGACACTACGAGCAGTACTTC; CDR3: CASGRWTGGSGRHYEQYF
D: NA; V: TRBV19; J: TRBJ1-5; size: NA; DNA: TGTGCCAGTAGTATGGTAGGGCTCGATCAGCCCCAGCATTTT; CDR3: CASSMVGLDQPQHF
D: NA; V: TRBV20-1; J: TRBJ1-5; size: once; DNA: TGCAGTGCTAGAGATCGGAAGGATACTCAGCCCCAGCATTTT; CDR3: CSARDRKDTQPQHF
D: TRBD1; V: TRBV6-5; J: TRBJ2-7; size: NA; DNA: TGTGCCAGCAGTTACTTAGACAGGGGGGTGAGCGAGCAGTACTTC; CDR3: CASSYLDRGVSEQYF
D: NA; V: TRBV5-1; J: TRBJ1-6; size: NA; DNA: TGCGCCAGCAAGTGGCAGAATTATAATTCACCCCTCCACTTT; CDR3: CASKWQNYNSPLHF